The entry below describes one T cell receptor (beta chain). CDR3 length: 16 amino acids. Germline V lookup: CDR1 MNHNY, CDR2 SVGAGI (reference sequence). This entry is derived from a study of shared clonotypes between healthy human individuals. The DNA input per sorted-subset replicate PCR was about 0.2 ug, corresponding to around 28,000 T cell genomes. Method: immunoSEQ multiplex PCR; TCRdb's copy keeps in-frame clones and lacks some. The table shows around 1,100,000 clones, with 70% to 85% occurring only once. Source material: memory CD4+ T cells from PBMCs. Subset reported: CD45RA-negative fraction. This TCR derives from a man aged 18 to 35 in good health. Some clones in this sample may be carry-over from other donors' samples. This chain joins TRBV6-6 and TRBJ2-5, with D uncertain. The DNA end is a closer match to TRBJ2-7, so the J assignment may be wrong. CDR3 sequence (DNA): TGTGCCAGCAGTTACAGTCGGCGCACCCTCCCCCACGAGCAGTACTTC. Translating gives CASSYSRRTLPHEQYF.